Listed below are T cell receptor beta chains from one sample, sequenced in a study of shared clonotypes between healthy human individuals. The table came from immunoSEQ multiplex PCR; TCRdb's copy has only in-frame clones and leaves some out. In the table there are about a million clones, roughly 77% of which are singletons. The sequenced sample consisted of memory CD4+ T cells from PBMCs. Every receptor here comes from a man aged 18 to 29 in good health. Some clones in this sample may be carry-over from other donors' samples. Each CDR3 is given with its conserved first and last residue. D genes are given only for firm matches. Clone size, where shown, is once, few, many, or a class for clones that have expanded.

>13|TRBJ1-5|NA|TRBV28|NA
TGTGCCAGCAGTTATAGCTCCAATCAGCCCCAGCATTTT
CASSYSSNQPQHF
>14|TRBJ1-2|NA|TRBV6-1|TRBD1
TGTGCCAGCAGTGAACGACAGGGGGAGGGTGGCTACACCTTC
CASSERQGEGGYTF
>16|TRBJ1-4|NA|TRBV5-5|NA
TGTGCCAGCAGCTTGACAGTGCCCACAACTAATGAAAAACTGTTTTTT
CASSLTVPTTNEKLFF
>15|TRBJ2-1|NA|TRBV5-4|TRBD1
TGTGCCAGCGCCCCTCGACAGGGATCCTACAATGAGCAGTTCTTC
CASAPRQGSYNEQFF
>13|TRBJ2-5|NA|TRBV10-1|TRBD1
TGCGCCAGCAGTGTTGGACAGGGGGGGACCCAGTACTTC
CASSVGQGGTQYF
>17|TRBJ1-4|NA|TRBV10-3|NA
TGTGCCATCAGTGAGTCGCTGGGGGGCTGGTCTAATGAAAAACTGTTTTTT
CAISESLGGWSNEKLFF
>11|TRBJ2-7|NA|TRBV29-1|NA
TGCAGCGTTGCCTTTTCCGGGAATCAAGTCTTC
CSVAFSGNQVF
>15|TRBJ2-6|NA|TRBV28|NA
TGTGCCAGCAGACCGTCCGGGTCTGGGGCCAACGTCCTGACTTTC
CASRPSGSGANVLTF
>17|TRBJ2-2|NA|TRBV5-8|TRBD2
TGTGCCAGCAGCTTGTTCCTAGCGGGGACCTCTTCCGGGGAGCTGTTTTTT
CASSLFLAGTSSGELFF
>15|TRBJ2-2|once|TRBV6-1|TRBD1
TGTGCCAGCGGTATATCAACAGGGGGCACCGGGGAGCTGTTTTTT
CASGISTGGTGELFF
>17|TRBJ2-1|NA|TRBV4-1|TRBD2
TGCGCCAGCAGCCGCGGACTAGCGGGAGGATTTTCCAATGAGCAGTTCTTC
CASSRGLAGGFSNEQFF
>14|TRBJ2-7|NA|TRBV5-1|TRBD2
TGCGCCAGCAGCTTAAGCGGGGGTACCTACGAGCAGTACTTC
CASSLSGGTYEQYF
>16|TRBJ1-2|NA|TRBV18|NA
TGTGCCAGCTCACTTTCTACGGTGGACACGGGGGATGGCTACACCTTC
CASSLSTVDTGDGYTF
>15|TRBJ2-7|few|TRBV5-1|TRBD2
TGCGCCAGCAGCTTGCGTCTAGCGGGACTTCCCGAGCAGTACTTC
CASSLRLAGLPEQYF
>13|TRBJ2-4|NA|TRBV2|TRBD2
TGTGCCAGCCAGCGGGAGAGTATGTACATTCAGTACTTC
CASQRESMYIQYF
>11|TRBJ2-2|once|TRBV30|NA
TGTGCCTGGGCAAGTACCGGGGAGCTGTTTTTT
CAWASTGELFF
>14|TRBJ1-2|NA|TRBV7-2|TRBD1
TGTGCCAGCAGCCGTGGACAGGGTGGAGAAGGCTACACCTTC
CASSRGQGGEGYTF
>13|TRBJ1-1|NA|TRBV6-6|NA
TGTGCCAGCAGTTACTCAAAGCGACAGGAAGCTTTCTTT
CASSYSKRQEAFF
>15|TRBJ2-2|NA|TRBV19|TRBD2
TGTGCCAGTAGTATACTAGCGGGAGGAGCTGGGGAGCTGTTTTTT
CASSILAGGAGELFF
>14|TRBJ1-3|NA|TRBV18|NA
TGTGCCAGCTCACCATCCCAGGTTGGAAACACCATATATTTT
CASSPSQVGNTIYF
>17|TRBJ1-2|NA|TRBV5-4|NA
TGTGCCAGCAGCCAAGATGTTTTGGGGGGCGTATACTATGGCTACACCTTC
CASSQDVLGGVYYGYTF
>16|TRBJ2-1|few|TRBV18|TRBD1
TGTGCCAGCTCACCTTATTCCGGGACAGGGGAGGGTGAGCAGTTCTTC
CASSPYSGTGEGEQFF
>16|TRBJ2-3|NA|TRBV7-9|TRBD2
TGTGCCAGCAGCTTCGGGACTAGCGGGAGAACAGATACGCAGTATTTT
CASSFGTSGRTDTQYF
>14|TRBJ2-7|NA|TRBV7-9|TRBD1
TGTGCCAGCAGCTTAGAAGGACAGGGATACGAGCAGTACTTC
CASSLEGQGYEQYF
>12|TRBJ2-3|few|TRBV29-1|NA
TGCAGCGTCGGGACGTTCACAGATACGCAGTATTTT
CSVGTFTDTQYF
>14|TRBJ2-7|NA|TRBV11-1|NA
TGTGCCAGCAGCCAACGCCCGGGGGCCTACGAGCAGTACTTC
CASSQRPGAYEQYF
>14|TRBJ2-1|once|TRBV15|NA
TGTGCCACCAGCAGAGCCGGACGAGACAATGAGCAGTTCTTC
CATSRAGRDNEQFF
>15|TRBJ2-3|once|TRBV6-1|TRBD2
TGTGCCAGCAGTATTCGGGAGGGGACCACAGATACGCAGTATTTT
CASSIREGTTDTQYF
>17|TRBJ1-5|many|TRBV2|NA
TGTGCCAGCAGTGAATTCGTTCCGGGGGATAGCAATCAGCCCCAGCATTTT
CASSEFVPGDSNQPQHF
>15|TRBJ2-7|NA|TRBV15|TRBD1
TGTGCCACCAGCAGAGGGGGGACAGTCACCTACGAGCAGTACTTC
CATSRGGTVTYEQYF
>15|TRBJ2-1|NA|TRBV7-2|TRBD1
TGTGCCAGCACTGGGCGAGGACAGGGGTACAATGAGCAGTTCTTC
CASTGRGQGYNEQFF
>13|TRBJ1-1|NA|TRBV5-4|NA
TGTGCCAGCAGCTTGGATCGAAACACTGAAGCTTTCTTT
CASSLDRNTEAFF
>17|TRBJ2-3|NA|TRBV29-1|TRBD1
TGCAGCGTAGGAGGGGTAATCGGACAGGGGGCATGGGATACGCAGTATTTT
CSVGGVIGQGAWDTQYF
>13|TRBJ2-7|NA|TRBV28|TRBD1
TGTGCCAGCCCGGACAGGGGTGGAGACGAGCAGTACTTC
CASPDRGGDEQYF
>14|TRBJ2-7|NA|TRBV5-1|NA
TGCGCCAGCAGCTTGGAAGACGGAAGATACGAGCAGTACTTC
CASSLEDGRYEQYF
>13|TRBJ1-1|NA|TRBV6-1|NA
TGTGCCAGCAGTGCGTACTATAACACTGAAGCTTTCTTT
CASSAYYNTEAFF
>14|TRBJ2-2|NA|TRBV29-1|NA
TGCAGCGCACGGGACTCTCCTTCCGGCGGGGAGCTGTTTTTT
CSARDSPSGGELFF
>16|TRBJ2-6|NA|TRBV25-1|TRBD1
TGTGCCAGCGGACCGGGACAGGGGGCTGGGGCCAACGTCCTGACTTTC
CASGPGQGAGANVLTF
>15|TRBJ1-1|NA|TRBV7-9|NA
TGTGCCAGCAGCTTAGTGCCAGGGAAGAACACTGAAGCTTTCTTT
CASSLVPGKNTEAFF
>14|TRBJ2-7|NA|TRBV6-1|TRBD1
TGTGCCAGCAGTGAGTGGACAGGGGGCTACGAGCAGTACTTC
CASSEWTGGYEQYF
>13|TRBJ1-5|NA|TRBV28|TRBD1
TGTGCCAGCAGTCGGGACAGTTATCAGCCCCAGCATTTT
CASSRDSYQPQHF
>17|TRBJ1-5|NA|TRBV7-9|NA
TGTGCCAGCAGCTCATCGTGGACGGGGGCATTGAATCAGCCCCAGCATTTT
CASSSSWTGALNQPQHF
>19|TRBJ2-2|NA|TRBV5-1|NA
TGCGCCAGCAGCTTGATTTCCGGTCGGGGGCTAGCGGACACCGGGGAGCTGTTTTTT
CASSLISGRGLADTGELFF
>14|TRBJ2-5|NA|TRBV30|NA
TGTGCCTGGGGCGAAACAGGGTTCCAAGAGACCCAGTACTTC
CAWGETGFQETQYF
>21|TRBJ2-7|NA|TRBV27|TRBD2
TGTGCCAGCAGCCCCCATGGGGGCCGGACTAGCGGGAGGTTCCAGCTTTACGAGCAGTACTTC
CASSPHGGRTSGRFQLYEQYF
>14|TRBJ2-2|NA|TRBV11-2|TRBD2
TGTGCCAGCAGCCTGACTAGCCCGGGCGGGGAGCTGTTTTTT
CASSLTSPGGELFF
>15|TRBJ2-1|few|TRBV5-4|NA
TGTGCCAGCAGTCCGGATAATCGGGTGGCCAATGAGCAGTTCTTC
CASSPDNRVANEQFF
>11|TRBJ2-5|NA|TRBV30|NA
TGTGCCGGGGGGCAGCGCGAGACCCAGTACTTC
CAGGQRETQYF
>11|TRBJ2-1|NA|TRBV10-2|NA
TGCGCCAGCAGTGAACTCCATGAGCAGTTCTTC
CASSELHEQFF
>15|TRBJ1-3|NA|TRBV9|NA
TGTGCCAGCAGTGGAGAGGGGTCTAGGGGAAACACCATATATTTT
CASSGEGSRGNTIYF
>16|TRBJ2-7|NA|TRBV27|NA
TGTGCCAGCAGTTTATGGGCCCGGGGGACTTCCTACGAGCAGTACTTC
CASSLWARGTSYEQYF
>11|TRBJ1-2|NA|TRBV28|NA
TGTGCCAGCACGGGGTACTATGGCTACACCTTC
CASTGYYGYTF